This T cell receptor beta chain stems from a study of T-cell reconstitution after alpha-beta-depleted transplantation in children. Overall study results and limits: A year post-transplant, T-cell counts and diversity derived mostly from newly produced T cells.

Library preparation (for TCRbeta) was performed with unique molecular identifiers. TCRdb called the PCR reads again in MiXCR, with one record for every CDR3 protein. This repertoire shows 330,000 or so distinct CDR3 sequences, roughly 8.2% found once; its top ten account for about 8.2%. The V end was cut by 3 bases, the J end by 4 bases, with 12 bases between. The CDR3 contains 14 residues. Germline values: CDR1 SEHNR, CDR2 FQNEAQ (reference sequence). Of note for this clonotype: What it binds is not known.

The chain is built from TRBV7-9 and TRBJ2-5; D may be TRBD2 (7 bases). This clonotype was obtained from a female patient aged 2-9 years who had a stem cell transplant for Fanconi anemia, so the T cells may come from the graft donor. The source material was peripheral blood, sampled 360 days after TCRalphabeta/CD19-depleted stem cell transplant. The DNA of the CDR3 is TGTGCCAGCAGCTTCGGGGGGCGAGGAGAGACCCAGTACTTC. This encodes CASSFGGRGETQYF. The variable domain in full, with the rest retrieved from reference TRBV7-9 and TRBJ2-5, is DTGVSQNPRHKITKRGQNVTFRCDPISEHNRLYWYRQTLGQGPEFLTYFQNEAQLEKSRLLSDRFSAERPKGSFSTLEIQRTEQGDSAMYLCASSFGGRGETQYFGPGTRLLVL.